What follows are 3 T cell receptor beta chains derived from one specimen sequenced in a study of control samples from healthy donors and cancer patients. The data were produced by immunoSEQ multiplex PCR, yet TCRdb's version contains in-frame clones alone and is incomplete. The sample comprises roughly 52,000 clones, 95% to 97% of which are singletons, and around 1.9% rests with the top ten. Sequencing was done on a sample of blood. The receptors were sampled from a young woman in good health.

The chain couples TRBV19 to TRBJ1-4; D not certain. V lost 0 bases and J 5 bases, leaving 16 bases between the germline ends. Per germline, CDR1 LNHDA and CDR2 SQIVND (reference sequence). The CDR3 runs to 17 residues. CDR3 coding DNA: TGTGCCAGTAGTATAGATCTAAGGCCGGTCGGGAATGAAAAACTGTTTTTT. This codes for CASSIDLRPVGNEKLFF. The full variable domain, rest sourced from reference TRBV19 and TRBJ1-4, is DGGITQSPKYLFRKEGQNVTLSCEQNLNHDAMYWYRQDPGQGLRLIYYSQIVNDFQKGDIAEGYSVSREKKESFPLTVTSAQKNPTAFYLCASSIDLRPVGNEKLFFGSGTQLSVL.

In regard to this clone: The DNA is left out, because the CDR3 cannot be placed on it with certainty; the CDR3 is given as TCRdb lists it. The chain employs TRBV21-1 and TRBJ2-7; the table names TRBD1, a call not compared with the DNA. TRBV21-1 is reported as a pseudogene. Termini included, the CDR3 measures 17 amino acids. CDR3 in amino acids: CASSKDGWGQGAYEQYF.

The chain links TRBV5-5 to TRBJ2-1, with 11 bases that match TRBD2. The CDR3 sequence is 18 residues long. V lost 1 base to trimming and J lost 0 bases; unmatched junction nucleotides: 6. CDR1 is SGHKS, CDR2 YYEKEE, per germline (reference sequence). CDR3 residues: CASSLLTSGRSSYNEQFF. For the CDR3, the DNA is TGTGCCAGCAGCTTGTTAACTAGCGGGAGAAGCTCCTACAATGAGCAGTTCTTC.